This T cell receptor beta chain was sequenced during a study of blood T cells in healthy people across ages. Study-level findings and limits: Aged donors had fewer naive CD4+ cells and lower diversity than long-lived donors.

Combining a sample-barcoded 5' primer with a J-beta primer mix, a second PCR ran for roughly 6 to 11 cycles. CDR3-containing paired-end reads numbered at least 2.5 million in each sample. TCRdb passed the 5' RACE reads through MiXCR, listing each CDR3 protein once. In the table there are hundreds of thousands of distinct CDR3 sequences, approximately 48% of which are singletons. As for this clonotype: Its antigen is not known.

This TCR came from a man between 60 and 75 years old in good health. Sequences were obtained from blood.

The CDR3, as DNA: TGCAGCGTTGTACAGGACAAGAGCTATGGCTACACCTTC. It is translated as CSVVQDKSYGYTF. The J gene is TRBJ1-2, the V gene TRBV29-1; perhaps TRBD1 as D (5 bases). V was cut by 4 bases and J by 4 bases, with 13 bases left in between. Germline CDR1 is SQVTM and CDR2 is ANQGSEA. The CDR3 totals 13 residues.